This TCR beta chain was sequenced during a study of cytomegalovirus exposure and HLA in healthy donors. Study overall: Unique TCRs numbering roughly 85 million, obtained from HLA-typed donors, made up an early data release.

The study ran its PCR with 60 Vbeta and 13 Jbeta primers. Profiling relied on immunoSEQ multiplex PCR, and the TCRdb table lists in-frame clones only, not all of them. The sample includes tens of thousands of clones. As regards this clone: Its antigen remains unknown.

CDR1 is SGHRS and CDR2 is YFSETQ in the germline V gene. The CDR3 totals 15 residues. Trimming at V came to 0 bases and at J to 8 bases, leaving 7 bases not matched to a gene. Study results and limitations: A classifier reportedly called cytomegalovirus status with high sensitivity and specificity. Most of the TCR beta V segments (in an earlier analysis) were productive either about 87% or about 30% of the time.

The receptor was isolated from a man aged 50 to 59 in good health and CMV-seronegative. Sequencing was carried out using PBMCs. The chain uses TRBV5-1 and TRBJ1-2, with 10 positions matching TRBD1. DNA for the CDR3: TGCGCCAGCAGCTTGGGTGTTGGGACAGGGGAAGGCTACACCTTC. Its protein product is CASSLGVGTGEGYTF.